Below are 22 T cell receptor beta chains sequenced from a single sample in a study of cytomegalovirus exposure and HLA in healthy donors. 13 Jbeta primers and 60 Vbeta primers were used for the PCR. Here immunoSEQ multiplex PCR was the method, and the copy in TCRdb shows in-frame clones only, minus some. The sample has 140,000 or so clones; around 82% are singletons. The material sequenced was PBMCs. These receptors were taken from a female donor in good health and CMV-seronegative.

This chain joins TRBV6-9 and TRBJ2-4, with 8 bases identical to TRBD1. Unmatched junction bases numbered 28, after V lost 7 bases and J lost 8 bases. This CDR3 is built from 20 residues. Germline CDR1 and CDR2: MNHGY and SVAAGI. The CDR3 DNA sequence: TGTGCCAGCATTTGGCTGAATATAACGGGACAGGTTCCCCCCGGGGACATTCAGTACTTC. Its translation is CASIWLNITGQVPPGDIQYF.

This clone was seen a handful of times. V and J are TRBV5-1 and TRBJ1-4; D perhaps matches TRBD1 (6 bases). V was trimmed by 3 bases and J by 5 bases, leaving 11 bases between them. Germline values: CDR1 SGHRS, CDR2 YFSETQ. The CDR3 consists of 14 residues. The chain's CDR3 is CASSSLTGNEKLFF. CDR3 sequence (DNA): TGCGCCAGCAGCTCCTTGACAGGAAATGAAAAACTGTTTTTT.

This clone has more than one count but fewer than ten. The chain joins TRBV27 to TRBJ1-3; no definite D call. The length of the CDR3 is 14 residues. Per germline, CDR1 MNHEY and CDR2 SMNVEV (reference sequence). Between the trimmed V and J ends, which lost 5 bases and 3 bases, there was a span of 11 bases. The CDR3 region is CASSPIGGGNTIYF. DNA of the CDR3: TGTGCCAGCAGTCCCATCGGCGGTGGAAACACCATATATTTT.

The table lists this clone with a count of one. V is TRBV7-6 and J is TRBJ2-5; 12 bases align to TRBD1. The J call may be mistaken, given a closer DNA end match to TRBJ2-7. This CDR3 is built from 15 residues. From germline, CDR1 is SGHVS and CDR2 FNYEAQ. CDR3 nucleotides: TGTGCCAGCAGCCCGGGACAGGGGGCTACGTACGAGCAGTACTTC. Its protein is CASSPGQGATYEQYF.

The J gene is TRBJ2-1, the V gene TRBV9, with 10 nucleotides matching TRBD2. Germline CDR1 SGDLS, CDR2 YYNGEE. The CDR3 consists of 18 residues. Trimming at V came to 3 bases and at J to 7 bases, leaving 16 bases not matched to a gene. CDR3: CASSASAGGAGGRNEQFF. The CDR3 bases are TGTGCCAGCAGCGCCTCGGCGGGAGGAGCGGGGGGGCGGAATGAGCAGTTCTTC. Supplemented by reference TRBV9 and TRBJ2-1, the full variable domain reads DSGVTQTPKHLITATGQRVTLRCSPRSGDLSVYWYQQSLDQGLQFLIQYYNGEERAKGNILERFSAQQFPDLHSELNLSSLELGDSALYFCASSASAGGAGGRNEQFFGPGTRLTVL.

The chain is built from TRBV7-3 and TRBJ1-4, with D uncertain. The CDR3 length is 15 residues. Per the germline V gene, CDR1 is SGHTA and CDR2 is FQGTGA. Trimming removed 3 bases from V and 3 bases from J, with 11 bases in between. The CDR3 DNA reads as TGTGCCAGCAGCTTTCTTAAGCGACCTAATGAAAAACTGTTTTTT. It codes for CASSFLKRPNEKLFF.

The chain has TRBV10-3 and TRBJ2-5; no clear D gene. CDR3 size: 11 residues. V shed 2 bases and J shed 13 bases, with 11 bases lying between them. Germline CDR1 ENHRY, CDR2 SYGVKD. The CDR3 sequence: CAISEPPLLYF. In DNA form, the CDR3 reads TGTGCCATCAGTGAGCCCCCTCTTCTGTACTTC.

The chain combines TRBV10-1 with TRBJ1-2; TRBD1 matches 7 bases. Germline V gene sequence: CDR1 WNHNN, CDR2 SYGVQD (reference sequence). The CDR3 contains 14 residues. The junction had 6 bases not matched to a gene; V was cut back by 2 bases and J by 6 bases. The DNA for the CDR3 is TGCGCCAGCAGTGAGGGCAGGGGGTCTCATGGCTACACCTTC. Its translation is CASSEGRGSHGYTF.

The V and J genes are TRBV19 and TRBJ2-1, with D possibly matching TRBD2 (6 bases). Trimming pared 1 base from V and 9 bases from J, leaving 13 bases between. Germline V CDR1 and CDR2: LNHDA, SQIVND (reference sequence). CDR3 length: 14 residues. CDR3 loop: CASSIAGLSGEQFF. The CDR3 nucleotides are TGTGCCAGTAGTATAGCAGGGCTTAGCGGTGAGCAGTTCTTC.

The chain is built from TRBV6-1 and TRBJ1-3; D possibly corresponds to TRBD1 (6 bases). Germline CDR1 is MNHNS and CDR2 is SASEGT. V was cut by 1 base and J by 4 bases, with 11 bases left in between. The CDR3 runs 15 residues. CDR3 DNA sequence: TGTGCCAGCAGTGAAGGGAGCGACAGGGGAAACACCATATATTTT. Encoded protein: CASSEGSDRGNTIYF.

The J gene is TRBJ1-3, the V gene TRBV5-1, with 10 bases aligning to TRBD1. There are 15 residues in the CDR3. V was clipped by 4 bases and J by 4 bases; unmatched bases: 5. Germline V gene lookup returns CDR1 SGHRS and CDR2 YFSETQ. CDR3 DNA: TGCGCCAGCAGCCCGGGACAGGGGTACGGAAACACCATATATTTT. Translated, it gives CASSPGQGYGNTIYF.

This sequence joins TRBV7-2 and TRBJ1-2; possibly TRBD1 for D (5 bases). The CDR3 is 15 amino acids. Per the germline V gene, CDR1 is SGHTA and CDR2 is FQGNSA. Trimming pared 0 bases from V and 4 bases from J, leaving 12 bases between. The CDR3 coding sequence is TGTGCCAGCAGCTTAGCGGTCCAGGGCGGCTATGGCTACACCTTC. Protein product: CASSLAVQGGYGYTF. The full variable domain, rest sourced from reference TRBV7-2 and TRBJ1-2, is GAGVSQSPSNKVTEKGKDVELRCDPISGHTALYWYRQSLGQGLEFLIYFQGNSAPDKSGLPSDRFSAERTGGSVSTLTIQRTQQEDSAVYLCASSLAVQGGYGYTFGSGTRLTVV.

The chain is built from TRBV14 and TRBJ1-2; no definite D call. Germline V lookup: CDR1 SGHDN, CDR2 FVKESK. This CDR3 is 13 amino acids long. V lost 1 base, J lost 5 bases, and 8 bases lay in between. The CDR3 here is CASSQAADYGYTF. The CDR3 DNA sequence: TGTGCCAGCAGCCAAGCCGCAGATTATGGCTACACCTTC.

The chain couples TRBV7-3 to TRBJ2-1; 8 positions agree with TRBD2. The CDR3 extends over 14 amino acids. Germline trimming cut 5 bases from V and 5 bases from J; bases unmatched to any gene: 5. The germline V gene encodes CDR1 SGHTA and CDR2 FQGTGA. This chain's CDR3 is CASSPGTRNNEQFF. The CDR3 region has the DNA TGTGCCAGCAGCCCCGGGACTAGAAACAATGAGCAGTTCTTC.

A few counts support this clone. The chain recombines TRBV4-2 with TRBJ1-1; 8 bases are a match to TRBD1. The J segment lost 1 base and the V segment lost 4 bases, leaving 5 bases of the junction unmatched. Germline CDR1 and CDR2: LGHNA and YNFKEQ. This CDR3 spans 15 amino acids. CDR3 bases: TGTGCCAGCAGCCGCCTCGGGACAGGGAACACTGAAGCTTTCTTT. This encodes CASSRLGTGNTEAFF.

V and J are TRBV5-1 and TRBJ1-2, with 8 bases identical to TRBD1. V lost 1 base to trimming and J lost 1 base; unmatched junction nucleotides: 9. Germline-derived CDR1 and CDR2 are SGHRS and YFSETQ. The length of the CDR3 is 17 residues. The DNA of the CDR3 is TGCGCCAGCAGCTTGACCCCGGGACAGGCGGTTAACTATGGCTACACCTTC. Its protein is CASSLTPGQAVNYGYTF.

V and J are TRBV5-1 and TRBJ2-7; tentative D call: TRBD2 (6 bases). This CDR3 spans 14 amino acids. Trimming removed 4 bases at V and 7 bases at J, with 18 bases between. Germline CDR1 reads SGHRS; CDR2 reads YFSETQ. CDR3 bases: TGCGCCAGCAGCCCGGCCGGAGGGATGGGGGAGCAGTACTTC. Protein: CASSPAGGMGEQYF.

In DNA form, the CDR3 reads TGCGCCAGCAGCCAAGAGTCCACAGGGGGCCCCTATGGCTACACCTTC. Its translation: CASSQESTGGPYGYTF. V and J are TRBV4-1 and TRBJ1-2; TRBD1 aligns across 9 bases. In germline, CDR1 is MGHRA, CDR2 YSYEKL. The V gene end was trimmed by 0 bases and the J gene end by 4 bases; junction bases not matched to a gene: 6. This CDR3 contains 16 residues.

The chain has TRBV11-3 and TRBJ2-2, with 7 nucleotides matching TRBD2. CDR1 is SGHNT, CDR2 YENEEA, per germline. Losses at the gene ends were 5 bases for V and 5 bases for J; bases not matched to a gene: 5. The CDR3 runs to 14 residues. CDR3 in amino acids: CASSGRGVTGELFF. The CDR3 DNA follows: TGTGCCAGCAGCGGGAGGGGTGTAACCGGGGAGCTGTTTTTT.

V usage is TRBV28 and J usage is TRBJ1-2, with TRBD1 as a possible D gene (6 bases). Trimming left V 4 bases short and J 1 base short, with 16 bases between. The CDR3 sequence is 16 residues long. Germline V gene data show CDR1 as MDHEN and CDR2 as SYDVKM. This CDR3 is CASSSYQTGNNYGYTF. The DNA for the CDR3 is TGTGCCAGCAGTTCCTATCAAACAGGGAATAACTATGGCTACACCTTC.

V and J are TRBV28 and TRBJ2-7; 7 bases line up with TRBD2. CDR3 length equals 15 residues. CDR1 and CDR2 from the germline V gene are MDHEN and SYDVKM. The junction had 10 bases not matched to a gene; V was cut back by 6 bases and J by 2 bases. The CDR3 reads CASSPRRLAAYEQYF. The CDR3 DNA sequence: TGTGCCAGCAGCCCCCGAAGACTAGCTGCCTACGAGCAGTACTTC.

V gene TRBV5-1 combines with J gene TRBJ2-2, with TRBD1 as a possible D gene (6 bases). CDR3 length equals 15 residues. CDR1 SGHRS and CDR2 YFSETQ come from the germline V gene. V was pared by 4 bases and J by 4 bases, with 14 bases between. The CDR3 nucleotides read TGCGCCAGCAGCCCCGAGACAGGATCCACCGGGGAGCTGTTTTTT. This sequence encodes CASSPETGSTGELFF.